The 10 T cell receptor beta chains given below trace back to one sample, sequenced in a study of spatial heterogeneity in lung cancer. The sample's time point: sample taken at primary tumor resection. Tumor, nontumor lung or frozen PBMC supplied whole RNA, sequenced without sorting. TCRdb independently ran MiXCR on the 5' RACE reads; one entry per CDR3 protein. The repertoire holds 70,000 to 90,000 distinct CDR3 sequences, 13% seen once, with approximately 7% in the top ten. The source was PBMCs, collected at surgery. The source of these receptors is a male donor with early-stage non-small cell lung cancer.

By sample fraction, this clonotype is medium-sized. The limits of the CDR3 on the DNA are not certain, so only TCRdb's listed CDR3 is given. The chain links TRBV6-2 or TRBV6-3 to TRBJ2-1; the DNA was not compared with TRBD2, the D call given in the table. Germline lookup yields CDR1 MNHEY and CDR2 SVGEGT. The CDR3 comprises 14 residues, both ends counted. The CDR3 is CASSSSAGGREQFF.

This clonotype was counted only a few times. The chain combines TRBV18 with TRBJ2-3; TRBD2 agrees at 10 bases. The CDR3 length is 13 residues. Germline V gene data show CDR1 as KGHSH and CDR2 as LQKENI. Trimming took 10 bases from V and 4 from J; bases not matched to a gene: 5. The CDR3 protein is CATTSGTADTQYF. DNA for the CDR3: TGTGCCACTACTAGCGGGACAGCAGATACGCAGTATTTT.

The gene calls are TRBV11-3 and TRBJ2-1; D call uncertain. Trimming left V 4 bases short and J 8 bases short, with 12 bases between. The germline V gene encodes CDR1 SGHNT and CDR2 YENEEA. The CDR3 consists of 13 residues. CDR3 amino acids: CASSSLDRYEQFF. The CDR3 region has the DNA TGTGCCAGCAGCTCCCTCGATAGGTATGAGCAGTTCTTC.

This clonotype was picked up a small number of times. This chain joins TRBV27 and TRBJ1-5, with 7 positions matching TRBD1. There are 17 residues in the CDR3. The germline gives CDR1 MNHEY, CDR2 SMNVEV (reference sequence). V lost 4 bases and J lost 0; bases outside the gene matches: 9. This chain's CDR3 is CASSSRRTGNSNQPQHF. The CDR3 region has the DNA TGTGCCAGCAGTTCCCGCCGGACAGGCAATAGCAATCAGCCCCAGCATTTT.

CDR3 residues: CASGTGLEKLFF. DNA for the CDR3: TGTGCTTCCGGGACAGGGCTTGAAAAACTGTTTTTT. The rearrangement links TRBV19 to TRBJ1-4; 9 bases are shared with TRBD1. The CDR3 is made up of 12 amino acids. The germline V gene has CDR1 LNHDA and CDR2 SQIVND (reference sequence).

This clonotype showed up just a few times. This sequence joins TRBV2 and TRBJ2-1, with D possibly being TRBD2 (6 bases). The CDR3 covers 12 residues. Germline-derived CDR1 and CDR2 are SNHLY and FYNNEI. V dropped 3 bases and J dropped 7 bases, with 7 bases sitting between them. The CDR3 region is CASSEGGNEQFF. CDR3 in DNA: TGTGCCAGCAGTGAGGGGGGAAATGAGCAGTTCTTC.

This chain joins TRBV13 and TRBJ1-6; TRBD1 is a possible D gene (5 bases). The V end lost 0 bases, the J end lost 7 bases, and 13 bases lay between the germline ends. Germline assignment: CDR1 PRHDT and CDR2 FYEKMQ (reference sequence). CDR3 length: 16 amino acids. CDR3 in DNA: TGTGCCAGCAGCTTAGGGGTCGGGACCGCGAATTCACCCCTCCACTTT. It specifies CASSLGVGTANSPLHF.

This clonotype was recorded at least ten times. The chain is built from TRBV20-1 and TRBJ2-7, with 7 bases fitting TRBD2. The CDR3 has 15 residues. Germline CDR1 is DFQATT and CDR2 is SNEGSKA (reference sequence). V lost 2 bases to trimming and J lost 3 bases; unmatched junction nucleotides: 10. The CDR3 coding sequence is TGCAGTGCTAGATTATCCCGAGCGGGAAACTACGAGCAGTACTTC. This translates into CSARLSRAGNYEQYF.

The chain recombines TRBV3-1 with TRBJ2-1; 9 positions agree with TRBD2. V gave up 0 bases and J gave up 2 bases; unmatched junction bases: 8. The CDR3 is made up of 18 amino acids. Germline V CDR1 and CDR2: LGHDT, YNNKEL (reference sequence). CDR3 sequence reads: CASSQENPLAGPYNEQFF. The DNA for the CDR3 is TGTGCCAGCAGCCAAGAGAACCCACTAGCGGGTCCCTACAATGAGCAGTTCTTC.

This clonotype occurred many times. V is TRBV24-1 and J is TRBJ2-7; no reliable D call. The CDR3 loop spans 12 amino acids. Per the germline V gene, CDR1 is KGHDR and CDR2 is SFDVKD. Trimming stripped 8 bases from V and 5 bases from J, with 12 bases between. The chain's CDR3 is CATISKNNEQYF. Here the CDR3 DNA reads TGTGCCACCATATCTAAAAACAACGAGCAGTACTTC.